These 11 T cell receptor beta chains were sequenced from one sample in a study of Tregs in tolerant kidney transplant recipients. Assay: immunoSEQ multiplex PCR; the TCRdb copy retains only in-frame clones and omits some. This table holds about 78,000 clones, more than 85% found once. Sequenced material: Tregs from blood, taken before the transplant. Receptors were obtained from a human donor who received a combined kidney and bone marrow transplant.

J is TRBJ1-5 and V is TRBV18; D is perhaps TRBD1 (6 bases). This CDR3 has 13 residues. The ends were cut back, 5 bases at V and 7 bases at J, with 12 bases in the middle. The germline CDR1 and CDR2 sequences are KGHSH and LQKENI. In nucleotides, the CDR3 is TGTGCCAGCTCAGACAGGTTGGGCCAGCCCCAGCATTTT. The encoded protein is CASSDRLGQPQHF.

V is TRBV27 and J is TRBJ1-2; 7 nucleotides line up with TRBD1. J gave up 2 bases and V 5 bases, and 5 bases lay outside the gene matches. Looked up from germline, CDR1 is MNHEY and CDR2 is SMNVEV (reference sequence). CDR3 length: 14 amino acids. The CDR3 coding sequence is TGTGCCAGCAGTCACCAGACAGGGAACTATGGCTACACCTTC. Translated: CASSHQTGNYGYTF.

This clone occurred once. The CDR3 DNA reads as TGCGCCTCCCCACCCGGGACTAGGACGGTGGAGCAGTACTTC. Amino acid sequence: CASPPGTRTVEQYF. The chain recombines TRBV5-1 with TRBJ2-7; the match to TRBD2 covers 8 bases. CDR1 and CDR2 (germline): SGHRS, YFSETQ. Losses at the gene ends were 10 bases for V and 7 bases for J; bases not matched to a gene: 16. The length of the CDR3 is 14 residues.

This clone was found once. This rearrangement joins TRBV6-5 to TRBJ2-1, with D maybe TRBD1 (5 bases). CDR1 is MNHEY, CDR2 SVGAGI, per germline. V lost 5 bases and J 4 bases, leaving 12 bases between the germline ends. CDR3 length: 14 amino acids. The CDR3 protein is CASSEVAGYNEQFF. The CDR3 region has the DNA TGTGCCAGCAGTGAAGTTGCAGGGTACAATGAGCAGTTCTTC.

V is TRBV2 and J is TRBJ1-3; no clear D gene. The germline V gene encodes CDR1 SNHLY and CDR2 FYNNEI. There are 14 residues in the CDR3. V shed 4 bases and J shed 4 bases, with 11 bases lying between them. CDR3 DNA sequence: TGTGCCAGCAGTGCGCGGACGGAAGGAAACACCATATATTTT. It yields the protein CASSARTEGNTIYF.

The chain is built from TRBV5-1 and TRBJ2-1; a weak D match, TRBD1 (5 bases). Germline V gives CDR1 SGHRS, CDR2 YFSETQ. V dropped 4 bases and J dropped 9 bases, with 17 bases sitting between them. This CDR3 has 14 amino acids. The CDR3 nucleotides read TGCGCCAGCAGCGCTGACAGTACCCCAGGTGAGCAGTTCTTC. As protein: CASSADSTPGEQFF.

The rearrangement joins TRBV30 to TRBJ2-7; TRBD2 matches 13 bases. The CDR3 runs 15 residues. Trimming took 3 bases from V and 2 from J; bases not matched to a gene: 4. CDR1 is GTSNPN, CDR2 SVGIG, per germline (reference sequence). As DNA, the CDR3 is TGTGCCTGGAGCCCCGGGACTAGCGGGGCCTACGAGCAGTACTTC. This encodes CAWSPGTSGAYEQYF.

The CDR3 bases are TGTGCCAGCAGCTTCGGGTGGGGCTCCTACAATGAGCAGTTCTTC. Encoded protein: CASSFGWGSYNEQFF. The chain recombines TRBV11-2 with TRBJ2-1; no definite D call. Trimming took off 3 bases at V and 0 bases at J, with 9 bases between the two ends. CDR1 is SGHAT and CDR2 is FQNNGV in the germline V gene. CDR3 size: 15 residues.

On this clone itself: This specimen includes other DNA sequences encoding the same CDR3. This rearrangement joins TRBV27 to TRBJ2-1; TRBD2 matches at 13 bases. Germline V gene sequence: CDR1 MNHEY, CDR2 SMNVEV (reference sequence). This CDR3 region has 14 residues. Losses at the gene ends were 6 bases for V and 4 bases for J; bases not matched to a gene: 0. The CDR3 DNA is TGTGCCAGCAGGGGACTAGCGGGGTACAATGAGCAGTTCTTC. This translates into CASRGLAGYNEQFF.

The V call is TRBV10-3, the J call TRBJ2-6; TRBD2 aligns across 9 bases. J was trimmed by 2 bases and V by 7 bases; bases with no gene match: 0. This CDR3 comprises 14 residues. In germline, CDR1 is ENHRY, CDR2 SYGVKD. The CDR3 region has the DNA TGTGCCATCACTAGCGGGACTGGGGCCAACGTCCTGACTTTC. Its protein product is CAITSGTGANVLTF.

The CDR3 loop is CASSREGRNYEQYF. As DNA, the CDR3 is TGTGCCAGCAGCCGGGAGGGGAGGAACTACGAGCAGTACTTC. The rearrangement links TRBV13 to TRBJ2-7, with TRBD2 matching 8 bases. Unmatched junction bases numbered 6, after V lost 5 bases and J lost 3 bases. CDR1 is PRHDT, CDR2 FYEKMQ, per germline (reference sequence). This CDR3 region has 14 residues.